This TCR beta chain derives from a study of CD8 T cells in Susac syndrome. About 0.5 to 1 ug RNA was reverse transcribed with random hexamers. Across 54 Vbeta and 13 Jbeta, TCR beta CDR3 was amplified with immunoSEQ multiplex PCR. Using its own MiXCR run on the immunoSEQ multiplex PCR reads, TCRdb lists one record per CDR3 protein. The sample has over 100,000 distinct CDR3 sequences; approximately 96% are singletons. This CDR3 has 14 amino acids. CDR1 is SGHTA and CDR2 is FQGNSA in the germline V gene. Trimming took 4 bases from V and 1 from J, leaving 7 bases between them. The chain joins TRBV7-2 to TRBJ2-2; D uncertain. The sample consisted of CD4+ T cells from PBMCs. The source is a human donor in good health. The CDR3 DNA reads as TGTGCCAGCAGCTCGAGACAGAACACCGGGGAGCTGTTTTTT. Its protein is CASSSRQNTGELFF.